Listed below are T cell receptor beta chains from one sample, sequenced in a study of beta chain features in type 1 diabetes. TCRdb keeps only in-frame clones here, not all; method: immunoSEQ multiplex PCR. The sample holds around 310,000 clones, less than 15% seen once. Source material: naive CD4+ T cells from blood. The receptors shown here come from a woman in her late teens or twenties with type 1 diabetes. Both conserved end residues are part of each CDR3. A D gene is named only where the DNA matches it firmly. Clone size is given for some rows only: seen once, a few or many times, or a class if the clone is expanded.

V: TRBV29-1
J: TRBJ2-1
D: .
size: .
CDR3: CSVRRRAVDNEQFF
DNA: TGCAGCGTCCGGCGGAGGGCCGTCGACAATGAGCAGTTCTTC

V: TRBV28
J: TRBJ2-1
D: TRBD2
size: few
CDR3: CASSLFRSGGAGEQFF
DNA: TGTGCCAGCAGTTTGTTCCGTAGCGGGGGGGCTGGGGAGCAGTTCTTC

V: TRBV9
J: TRBJ1-2
D: .
size: few
CDR3: CASSSTAEQGVGYTF
DNA: TGTGCCAGCAGCTCAACCGCGGAACAGGGAGTTGGCTACACCTTC

V: TRBV7-9
J: TRBJ2-1
D: TRBD2
size: few
CDR3: CASSPGLAGAHEQFF
DNA: TGTGCCAGCAGCCCCGGACTAGCGGGAGCGCATGAGCAGTTCTTC

V: TRBV5-1
J: TRBJ2-2
D: TRBD1
size: few
CDR3: CASSSPSGTANTGELFF
DNA: TGCGCCAGCAGCTCGCCATCGGGGACAGCGAACACCGGGGAGCTGTTTTTT

V: TRBV6-6
J: TRBJ2-1
D: TRBD1
size: .
CDR3: CASSSSGTGSYNEQFF
DNA: TGTGCCAGCAGTTCCTCCGGGACAGGGTCCTACAATGAGCAGTTCTTC

V: TRBV18
J: TRBJ2-7
D: .
size: .
CDR3: CASSPPDNYEQYF
DNA: TGTGCCAGCTCACCACCGGACAACTACGAGCAGTACTTC

V: TRBV9
J: TRBJ1-2
D: .
size: few
CDR3: CASSAGTRHGRGYTF
DNA: TGTGCCAGCAGCGCCGGGACAAGGCATGGACGTGGCTACACCTTC

V: TRBV10-3
J: TRBJ1-1
D: .
size: few
CDR3: CAIRPGERATEAFF
DNA: TGTGCCATCAGGCCAGGGGAGAGGGCCACTGAAGCTTTCTTT

V: TRBV2
J: TRBJ2-6
D: .
size: .
CDR3: CASSDGQTYPFLSGANVLTF
DNA: TGTGCCAGCAGTGACGGACAGACCTATCCCTTCCTTTCTGGGGCCAACGTCCTGACTTTC

V: TRBV7-6
J: TRBJ2-2
D: .
size: .
CDR3: CASSLSLLSNTGELFF
DNA: TGTGCCAGCAGCTTATCGTTGTTGTCGAACACCGGGGAGCTGTTTTTT

V: TRBV4-3
J: TRBJ2-1
D: .
size: .
CDR3: CASSPRGSGNERIYNEQFF
DNA: TGCGCCAGCAGCCCTCGGGGGAGCGGCAACGAGAGGATCTACAATGAGCAGTTCTTC

V: TRBV29-1
J: TRBJ1-3
D: .
size: .
CDR3: CSVGLTLGGNTIYF
DNA: TGCAGCGTTGGACTAACATTGGGAGGAAACACCATATATTTT